This record looks at one T cell receptor (beta chain) sequence and its context. Its antigen is not known. TCR beta CDR3 sequences were amplified from RNA transcripts. The primer set for the first-round RT-PCR of the TCR CDR3 was HTBI. MiXCR, applied by TCRdb to the multiplex PCR reads, yields one record per CDR3 protein. In the table there are about 290,000 distinct CDR3 sequences, roughly an eighth of which are singletons. Investigators excluded patients with uncontrolled infection, other autoimmune disease, pregnancy or lactation. An approximately 9.4 ml volume of fresh peripheral blood provided the PBMCs. The CDR3 has 14 residues. Deletions cut 1 base from V and 7 bases from J, with 11 bases between. Germline V gives CDR1 LGHNA, CDR2 YNFKEQ. The data are from a study of T cells in Graves' hyperthyroidism and ophthalmopathy. Findings of the study overall: Most clonotypes that expanded in the thyroid above 0.001 also showed up in blood. Median prediction lead before ophthalmopathy onset was about 6.5 months with the model.

The sequence came from a woman between 40 and 55 years old with Graves' hyperthyroidism. The chain has TRBV4-2 and TRBJ2-1; D call uncertain. The sample consisted of blood. Here the CDR3 reads CASSQAGRVNEQFF. The CDR3 region has the DNA TGTGCCAGCAGCCAAGCCGGACGTGTAAATGAGCAGTTCTTC.